This is a list of T cell receptor beta chains from one sample in a study of blood T cells in healthy people across ages. TCRdb processed the 5' RACE reads anew with MiXCR; each CDR3 protein has one entry. The sample lists more than 650,000 distinct CDR3 sequences, about 26% seen once, with 2.5% to 3.5% in the top ten. A further study also used this sample, focusing on T cells of mothers and their children.

What was sequenced was blood. Every receptor here comes from a boy between 10 and 17 years old in good health. Both conserved end residues are trimmed from each CDR3.

len: 9; v_gene: TRBV29-1; j_gene: TRBJ2-1; CDR3aa: SVAIRGEQF
len: 12; v_gene: TRBV7-9; j_gene: TRBJ1-2; CDR3aa: ASSLDTGVVGYT
len: 13; v_gene: TRBV2; j_gene: TRBJ2-7; CDR3aa: ASISSRGASYEQY
len: 12; v_gene: TRBV28; j_gene: TRBJ2-5; CDR3aa: ASCPTTGGETQY
len: 12; v_gene: TRBV10-3; j_gene: TRBJ1-5; CDR3aa: AISESSRNQPQH
len: 10; v_gene: TRBV28; j_gene: TRBJ1-1; CDR3aa: ASRLGNTEAF
len: 11; v_gene: TRBV20-1; j_gene: TRBJ1-1; CDR3aa: SARGLGNTEAF
len: 13; v_gene: TRBV12-5; j_gene: TRBJ1-5; CDR3aa: ASGLGWGAGQPQH
len: 14; v_gene: TRBV2; j_gene: TRBJ1-4; CDR3aa: ASRGPGGGGYEKLF
len: 12; v_gene: TRBV12-3/TRBV12-4; j_gene: TRBJ1-1; CDR3aa: ASSHSGGQTEAF
len: 13; v_gene: TRBV20-1; j_gene: TRBJ2-2; CDR3aa: SAREGLGDTGELF
len: 13; v_gene: TRBV3-1; j_gene: TRBJ2-7; CDR3aa: ASSQEVGYLYEQY
len: 13; v_gene: TRBV20-1; j_gene: TRBJ2-5; CDR3aa: SAPDRDRGTETQY
len: 12; v_gene: TRBV7-9; j_gene: TRBJ2-7; CDR3aa: ASSPARTGREQY
len: 14; v_gene: TRBV4-1; j_gene: TRBJ2-7; CDR3aa: ASSQDKNSLLREQY
len: 13; v_gene: TRBV4-2; j_gene: TRBJ2-2; CDR3aa: ASSPPSGGTGELF